Each of the 30 T cell receptor beta chains below was sequenced from the same sample in a study of blood T cell repertoires in COVID-19. Repertoires were generated with immunoSEQ multiplex PCR, while TCRdb's copy carries only in-frame clones and drops some. In the table there are approximately 260,000 clones, about 87% of which are singletons. The sample was peripheral blood. The receptors here all came from a human donor in a cohort sampled during active COVID-19.

The chain joins TRBV4-1 to TRBJ1-1; D is perhaps TRBD1 (5 bases). V dropped 1 base and J dropped 0 bases, with 15 bases sitting between them. The CDR3 consists of 17 residues. CDR1 and CDR2 from the germline V gene are MGHRA and YSYEKL. CDR3 region: CASSQGLEGPMNTEAFF. As DNA, the CDR3 is TGCGCCAGCAGCCAAGGGTTGGAGGGACCGATGAACACTGAAGCTTTCTTT.

This clone turned up a few times. The V call is TRBV4-2, the J call TRBJ1-2; D gene uncertain. CDR3 length: 13 amino acids. Trimming took off 6 bases at V and 0 bases at J, with 8 bases between the two ends. The germline V gene has CDR1 LGHNA and CDR2 YNFKEQ. Written as DNA, the CDR3 is TGTGCCAGCAGTGCGTTAGCTAACTATGGCTACACCTTC. This sequence encodes CASSALANYGYTF.

The chain links TRBV2 to TRBJ2-1; 8 positions agree with TRBD1. Germline V gene sequence: CDR1 SNHLY, CDR2 FYNNEI. The length of the CDR3 is 15 residues. V lost 4 bases and J lost 2; bases outside the gene matches: 4. The CDR3 loop reads CASSADRGAYNEQFF. DNA of the CDR3: TGTGCCAGCAGTGCAGACAGGGGCGCCTACAATGAGCAGTTCTTC.

The gene calls are TRBV28 and TRBJ2-5, with 8 bases identical to TRBD1. Trimming took 4 bases from V and 4 from J; bases not matched to a gene: 2. Germline V CDR1 and CDR2: MDHEN, SYDVKM. The CDR3 has 13 amino acids. CDR3 DNA sequence: TGTGCCAGCAGTTCAGGGGGCCGAGAGACCCAGTACTTC. Encoded protein: CASSSGGRETQYF.

This clone was observed a few times. CDR3 in amino acids: CASSQGEQLAAGELFF. The CDR3 DNA is TGTGCCAGCAGCCAAGGCGAACAACTAGCGGCCGGGGAGCTGTTTTTT. The V and J genes are TRBV4-2 and TRBJ2-2, with 8 bases fitting TRBD2. Germline V gives CDR1 LGHNA, CDR2 YNFKEQ. The CDR3 has 16 residues. The J segment lost 6 bases and the V segment lost 1 base, leaving 7 bases of the junction unmatched.

V is TRBV9 and J is TRBJ1-2; D not resolved. The CDR3 sequence is 14 residues long. V lost 4 bases to trimming and J lost 4 bases, with 14 bases between them. The germline gives CDR1 SGDLS, CDR2 YYNGEE. CDR3 protein: CASSPPWSGYGYTF. For the CDR3, the DNA is TGTGCCAGCAGCCCACCCTGGAGCGGCTATGGCTACACCTTC.

This chain joins TRBV5-1 and TRBJ2-7; 7 bases match TRBD2. With V trimmed by 0 bases and J by 6 bases, 9 bases remained unmatched. The CDR3 runs to 15 residues. Germline V CDR1 and CDR2: SGHRS, YFSETQ. The CDR3 spells CASSLVLAREGEQYF. In nucleotides, the CDR3 is TGCGCCAGCAGCTTGGTTTTGGCTAGGGAGGGCGAGCAGTACTTC.

This sequence joins TRBV28 and TRBJ1-1, with TRBD1 identical over 9 bases. The CDR3 contains 14 residues. The germline V gene has CDR1 MDHEN and CDR2 SYDVKM. Trimming removed 6 bases from V and 4 bases from J; junction bases left unmatched: 6. Here the CDR3 reads CASRPGQGTTEAFF. The CDR3 nucleotides are TGTGCCAGCAGGCCCGGACAGGGGACCACTGAAGCTTTCTTT. Supplemented by reference TRBV28 and TRBJ1-1, the full variable domain reads DVKVTQSSRYLVKRTGEKVFLECVQDMDHENMFWYRQDPGLGLRLIYFSYDVKMKEKGDIPEGYSVSREKKERFSLILESASTNQTSMYLCASRPGQGTTEAFFGQGTRLTVV.

V and J are TRBV19 and TRBJ2-7, with TRBD2 as a possible D gene (6 bases). Germline values: CDR1 LNHDA, CDR2 SQIVND (reference sequence). CDR3 length: 15 residues. Trimming stripped 2 bases from V and 3 bases from J, with 14 bases between. The CDR3 is CASSISVTGSYEQYF. CDR3 DNA: TGTGCCAGTAGTATAAGCGTTACCGGGAGCTACGAGCAGTACTTC.

The chain recombines TRBV2 with TRBJ1-4; TRBD1 aligns across 9 bases. CDR1 and CDR2 (germline): SNHLY, FYNNEI. The CDR3 has 14 amino acids. The ends lost 4 bases at V and 10 bases at J; junction bases unmatched: 7. DNA of the CDR3: TGTGCCAGCAGTGGACAGGGGGGTGGCGTAAAACTGTTTTTT. Its protein product is CASSGQGGGVKLFF. The full variable domain, completed using reference TRBV2 and TRBJ1-4, is EPEVTQTPSHQVTQMGQEVILRCVPISNHLYFYWYRQILGQKVEFLVSFYNNEISEKSEIFDDQFSVERPDGSNFTLKIRSTKLEDSAMYFCASSGQGGGVKLFFGSGTQLSVL.

In its sample, this clone was seen once. J is TRBJ2-7 and V is TRBV29-1; D is ambiguous. The CDR3 runs 15 residues. In germline, CDR1 is SQVTM, CDR2 ANQGSEA. V lost 1 base and J 0 bases, leaving 13 bases between the germline ends. CDR3 protein: CSVEGPGTSSYEQYF. For the CDR3, the DNA is TGCAGCGTTGAAGGCCCAGGAACAAGCTCCTACGAGCAGTACTTC.

The V call is TRBV7-9, the J call TRBJ1-5, with 8 positions matching TRBD1. CDR3 length: 16 residues. The junction had 12 bases not matched to a gene; V was cut back by 6 bases and J by 5 bases. Germline V CDR1 and CDR2: SEHNR, FQNEAQ (reference sequence). The CDR3: CASSSTGTGPYQPQHF. The CDR3 bases are TGTGCCAGCAGTAGCACCGGGACAGGTCCTTATCAGCCCCAGCATTTT.

This clone was counted only a few times. V and J are TRBV9 and TRBJ1-1; 9 bases match TRBD1. V dropped 0 bases and J dropped 2; count of bases not matched to a gene: 2. CDR1 and CDR2 from the germline V gene are SGDLS and YYNGEE. CDR3 length equals 15 residues. The DNA for the CDR3 is TGTGCCAGCAGCGTAGAGGACAGGGGAAACACTGAAGCTTTCTTT. Its translation is CASSVEDRGNTEAFF.

The chain couples TRBV6-2 or TRBV6-3 to TRBJ1-2, with D uncertain. Germline V CDR1 and CDR2: MNHEY, SVGEGT. The CDR3 runs 15 residues. The ends were cut back, 5 bases at V and 2 bases at J, with 15 bases in the middle. The CDR3 loop reads CASSARALANYGYTF. CDR3 bases: TGTGCCAGCAGTGCGCGGGCACTTGCGAACTATGGCTACACCTTC.

This sequence joins TRBV5-5 and TRBJ1-6; TRBD1 might be the D (6 bases). The CDR3 sequence is 15 residues long. Germline CDR1 reads SGHKS; CDR2 reads YYEKEE (reference sequence). V shed 4 bases and J shed 7 bases, with 15 bases lying between them. The CDR3 sequence: CASSLGGRGNSPLHF. Here the CDR3 DNA reads TGTGCCAGCAGCCTAGGTGGCAGGGGAAATTCACCCCTCCACTTT.

This clone was detected a few times. This chain's CDR3 is CASSLTIYYEQYF. As DNA, the CDR3 is TGTGCCAGCAGTTTAACAATTTACTACGAGCAGTACTTC. The chain has TRBV27 and TRBJ2-7; D not resolved. Trimming cost V 2 bases and J 3 bases, with 8 bases left between them. CDR3 length: 13 residues. CDR1 MNHEY and CDR2 SMNVEV come from the germline V gene (reference sequence).

The CDR3 loop reads CASSESDRRGLYGYTF. In DNA, the CDR3 is TGTGCCAGTAGTGAGTCGGACAGGCGAGGCCTCTATGGCTACACCTTC. The V and J genes are TRBV19 and TRBJ1-2, with TRBD1 identical over 7 bases. V lost 5 bases to trimming and J lost 4 bases; unmatched junction nucleotides: 13. The CDR3 extends over 16 amino acids. Per germline, CDR1 LNHDA and CDR2 SQIVND (reference sequence).

The chain recombines TRBV27 with TRBJ1-2, with 8 bases lining up with TRBD1. Germline loops: CDR1 MNHEY, CDR2 SMNVEV (reference sequence). After removal of 5 bases from V and 3 bases from J, the junction contained 5 bases not matched to a gene. CDR3 length: 14 residues. The CDR3 loop is CASSRKQGDYGYTF. The CDR3, as DNA: TGTGCCAGCAGTCGAAAACAGGGGGACTATGGCTACACCTTC.

This clone was observed a few times. J is TRBJ2-1 and V is TRBV10-3; the match to TRBD2 covers 7 bases. CDR3 length: 13 residues. Germline V lookup: CDR1 ENHRY, CDR2 SYGVKD. The ends lost 9 bases at V and 7 bases at J; junction bases unmatched: 9. The CDR3 is CAILPGGSNEQFF. Written as DNA, the CDR3 is TGTGCCATTCTCCCGGGGGGTTCGAATGAGCAGTTCTTC.

This clone was counted a few times. This chain joins TRBV24-1 and TRBJ2-3, with D possibly matching TRBD1 (6 bases). Germline lookup yields CDR1 KGHDR and CDR2 SFDVKD. The CDR3 totals 13 residues. V was trimmed by 6 bases and J by 1 base, leaving 7 bases between them. In DNA, the CDR3 is TGTGCCACCAGTCCAGGGGGCACAGATACGCAGTATTTT. It translates to CATSPGGTDTQYF.

The gene calls are TRBV7-2 and TRBJ1-2; 7 bases match TRBD1. CDR1 is SGHTA, CDR2 FQGNSA, per germline. The CDR3 totals 13 residues. V lost 5 bases, J lost 4 bases, and 4 bases stayed unmatched. CDR3 residues: CASSTPGGYGYTF. For the CDR3, the DNA is TGTGCCAGCAGCACGCCAGGGGGCTATGGCTACACCTTC. Full variable domain (missing parts from reference TRBV7-2 and TRBJ1-2): GAGVSQSPSNKVTEKGKDVELRCDPISGHTALYWYRQSLGQGLEFLIYFQGNSAPDKSGLPSDRFSAERTGGSVSTLTIQRTQQEDSAVYLCASSTPGGYGYTFGSGTRLTVV.

The rearrangement joins TRBV2 to TRBJ2-3; D is undetermined. Germline V gene sequence: CDR1 SNHLY, CDR2 FYNNEI. V shed 6 bases and J shed 2 bases, with 3 bases lying between them. This CDR3 contains 11 residues. CDR3 DNA: TGTGCCAGCAGCATCACAGATACGCAGTATTTT. It specifies CASSITDTQYF.

In this sample, this clone turned up a few times. The gene calls are TRBV6-1 and TRBJ2-3; tentative D call: TRBD1 (6 bases). V was cut by 4 bases and J by 1 base, with 24 bases left in between. CDR3 size: 19 residues. Germline CDR1 MNHNS, CDR2 SASEGT. CDR3 loop: CASSAVINQRTARTDTQYF. The DNA for the CDR3 is TGTGCCAGCAGTGCGGTAATAAATCAACGGACAGCGCGCACAGATACGCAGTATTTT.

CDR3 sequence: CASMGQPGSYNEQFF. The DNA of the CDR3 is TGTGCCAGCATGGGGCAGCCGGGTTCCTACAATGAGCAGTTCTTC. The chain is built from TRBV2 and TRBJ2-1; a weak D match, TRBD1 (5 bases). The CDR3 contains 15 residues. Trimming removed 7 bases from V and 1 base from J, with 14 bases in between. CDR1 is SNHLY and CDR2 is FYNNEI in the germline V gene.

The V gene is TRBV10-1, the J gene TRBJ2-7, with TRBD1 matching 8 bases. The V and J ends lost 5 bases and 3 bases, in that order; junction bases with no gene match: 6. The germline V gene encodes CDR1 WNHNN and CDR2 SYGVQD (reference sequence). This CDR3 spans 14 amino acids. CDR3 loop: CASSPRDRHYEQYF. For the CDR3, the DNA is TGCGCCAGCAGTCCTAGGGACAGGCACTACGAGCAGTACTTC.

V is TRBV11-2 and J is TRBJ1-6, with 9 bases aligning to TRBD1. Germline-derived CDR1 and CDR2 are SGHAT and FQNNGV. J lost 12 bases, V lost 1 base, and 7 bases had no gene match. The CDR3 has 15 residues. The CDR3 loop reads CASSLGGTGFQPLHF. The DNA for the CDR3 is TGTGCCAGCAGCTTAGGTGGGACAGGGTTCCAACCCCTCCACTTT.

The chain couples TRBV7-2 to TRBJ1-2, with a possible D match to TRBD1 (6 bases). Germline V CDR1 and CDR2: SGHTA, FQGNSA. The length of the CDR3 is 12 residues. V gave up 5 bases and J gave up 14 bases, with 18 bases separating them. DNA for the CDR3: TGTGCCAGCAGCGCGCAGGGGTACCTAGGAACCTTC. This translates into CASSAQGYLGTF.

This clone was recorded once. V and J are TRBV19 and TRBJ2-1; a possible D gene is TRBD2 (5 bases). The CDR3 is 14 residues long. V shed 1 base and J shed 8 bases, with 12 bases lying between them. CDR1 LNHDA and CDR2 SQIVND come from the germline V gene (reference sequence). The CDR3 protein is CASSIGLAEDEQFF. CDR3 DNA sequence: TGTGCCAGTAGTATAGGGCTAGCTGAGGATGAGCAGTTCTTC.

This clone was observed a single time. The V gene is TRBV7-9, the J gene TRBJ2-7; 11 bases fit TRBD2. The V gene's germline CDR1 is SEHNR and CDR2 FQNEAQ (reference sequence). Trimming cost V 2 bases and J 2 bases; bases outside gene matches: 11. This CDR3 contains 18 residues. The DNA of the CDR3 is TGTGCCAGCAGCTTAACCGGGACTAGCGGAGCCCGCCCCTACGAGCAGTACTTC. Translating gives CASSLTGTSGARPYEQYF.

This sequence joins TRBV28 and TRBJ2-6, with TRBD1 identical over 7 bases. The CDR3 runs 17 residues. Per germline, CDR1 MDHEN and CDR2 SYDVKM. V lost 3 bases to trimming and J lost 4 bases; unmatched junction nucleotides: 9. The DNA for the CDR3 is TGTGCCAGCAGTTTTACAACAGGGGCATCAGGGGCCAACGTCCTGACTTTC. Amino acids: CASSFTTGASGANVLTF.